The 2 T cell receptor beta chains presented below share a single source sample, sequenced in a study of T cell responses to AZD1222 COVID-19 vaccine. Profiled with immunoSEQ multiplex PCR; TCRdb holds only in-frame clones, not every one. The data show 75,000 to 90,000 clones, roughly 88% seen once. This material consisted of peripheral blood, taken 28 days after the second AZD1222 dose. Receptors originate from an adult who received the AZD1222 COVID-19 vaccine.

The chain is built from TRBV19 and TRBJ1-1; D not resolved. The length of the CDR3 is 11 residues. Trimming took 7 bases from V and 3 from J, leaving 6 bases between them. Germline V gives CDR1 LNHDA, CDR2 SQIVND (reference sequence). CDR3 nucleotides: TGTGCCAGTAAGGCCTACACTGAAGCTTTCTTT. This sequence encodes CASKAYTEAFF.

The rearrangement links TRBV29-1 to TRBJ2-1; 8 bases are shared with TRBD2. Germline CDR1 reads SQVTM; CDR2 reads ANQGSEA. V dropped 7 bases and J dropped 4; count of bases not matched to a gene: 6. The CDR3 has 13 residues. The CDR3 region is CSASAGAYNEQFF. The CDR3 nucleotides read TGCAGCGCTTCAGCGGGAGCTTACAATGAGCAGTTCTTC.